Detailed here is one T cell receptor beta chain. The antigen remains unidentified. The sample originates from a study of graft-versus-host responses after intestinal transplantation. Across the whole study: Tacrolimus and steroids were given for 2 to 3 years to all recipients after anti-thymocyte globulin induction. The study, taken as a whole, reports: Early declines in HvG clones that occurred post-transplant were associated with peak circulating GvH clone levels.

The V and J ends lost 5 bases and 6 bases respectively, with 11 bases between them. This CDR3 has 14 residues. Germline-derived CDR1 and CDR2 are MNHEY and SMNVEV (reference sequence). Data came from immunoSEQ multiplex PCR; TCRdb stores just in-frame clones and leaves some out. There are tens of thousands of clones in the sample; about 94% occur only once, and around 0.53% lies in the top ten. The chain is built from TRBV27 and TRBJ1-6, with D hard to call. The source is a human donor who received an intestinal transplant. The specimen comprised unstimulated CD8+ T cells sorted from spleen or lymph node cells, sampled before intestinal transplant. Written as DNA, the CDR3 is TGTGCCAGCAGTAACCACGGAGGTAATTCACCCCTCCACTTT. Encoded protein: CASSNHGGNSPLHF.